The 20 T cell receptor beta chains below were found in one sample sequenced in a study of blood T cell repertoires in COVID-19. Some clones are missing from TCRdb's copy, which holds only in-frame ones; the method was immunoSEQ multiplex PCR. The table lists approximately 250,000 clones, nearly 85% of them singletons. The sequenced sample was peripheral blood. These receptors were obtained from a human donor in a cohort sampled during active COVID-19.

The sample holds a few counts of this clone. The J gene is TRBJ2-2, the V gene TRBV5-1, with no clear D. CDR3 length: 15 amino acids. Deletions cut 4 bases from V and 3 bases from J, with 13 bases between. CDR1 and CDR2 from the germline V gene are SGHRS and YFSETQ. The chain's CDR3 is CASSGVLADTGELFF. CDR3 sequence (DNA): TGCGCCAGCAGCGGTGTACTGGCGGACACCGGGGAGCTGTTTTTT. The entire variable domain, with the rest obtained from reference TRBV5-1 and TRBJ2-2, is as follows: KAGVTQTPRYLIKTRGQQVTLSCSPISGHRSVSWYQQTPGQGLQFLFEYFSETQRNKGNFPGRFSGRQFSNSRSEMNVSTLELGDSALYLCASSGVLADTGELFFGEGSRLTVL.

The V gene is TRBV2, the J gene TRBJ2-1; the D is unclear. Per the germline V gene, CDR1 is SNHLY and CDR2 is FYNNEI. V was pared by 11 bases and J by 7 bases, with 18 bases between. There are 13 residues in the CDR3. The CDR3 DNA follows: TGTGCCGACGGAAGCCTAGAGGCAAATGAGCAGTTCTTC. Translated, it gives CADGSLEANEQFF.

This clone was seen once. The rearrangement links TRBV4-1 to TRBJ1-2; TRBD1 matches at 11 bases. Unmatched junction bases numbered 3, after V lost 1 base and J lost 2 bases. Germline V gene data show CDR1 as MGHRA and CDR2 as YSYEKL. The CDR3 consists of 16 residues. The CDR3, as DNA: TGCGCCAGCAGCCAAGGGACAGGGGGCGGAAACTATGGCTACACCTTC. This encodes CASSQGTGGGNYGYTF.

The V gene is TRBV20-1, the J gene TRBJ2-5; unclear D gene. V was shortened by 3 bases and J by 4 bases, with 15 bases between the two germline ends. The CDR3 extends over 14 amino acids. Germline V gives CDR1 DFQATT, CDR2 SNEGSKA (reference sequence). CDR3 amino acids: CSASSRVTGETQYF. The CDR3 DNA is TGCAGTGCTAGTAGCCGGGTGACTGGAGAGACCCAGTACTTC.

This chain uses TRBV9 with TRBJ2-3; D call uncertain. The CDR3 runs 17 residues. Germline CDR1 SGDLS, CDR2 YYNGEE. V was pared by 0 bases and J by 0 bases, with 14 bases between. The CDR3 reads CASSVAQTLPSTDTQYF. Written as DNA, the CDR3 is TGTGCCAGCAGCGTAGCCCAGACTTTACCTAGCACAGATACGCAGTATTTT.

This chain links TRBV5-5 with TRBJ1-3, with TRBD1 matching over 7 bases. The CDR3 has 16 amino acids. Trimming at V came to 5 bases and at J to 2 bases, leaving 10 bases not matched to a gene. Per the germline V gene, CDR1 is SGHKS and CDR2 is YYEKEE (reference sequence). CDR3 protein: CASSITTGLAGNTIYF. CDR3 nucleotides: TGTGCCAGCAGTATTACGACAGGGTTGGCTGGAAACACCATATATTTT.

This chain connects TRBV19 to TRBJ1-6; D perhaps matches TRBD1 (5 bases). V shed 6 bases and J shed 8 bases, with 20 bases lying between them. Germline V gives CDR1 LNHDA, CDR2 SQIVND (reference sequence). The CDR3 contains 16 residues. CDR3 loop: CASSRVTGGGYSPLHF. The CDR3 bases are TGTGCCAGTAGCCGTGTTACGGGGGGGGGATATTCACCCCTCCACTTT.

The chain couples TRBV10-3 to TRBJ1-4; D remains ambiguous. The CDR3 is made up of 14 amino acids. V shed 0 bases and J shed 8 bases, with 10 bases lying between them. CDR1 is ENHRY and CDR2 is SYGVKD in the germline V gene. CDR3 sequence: CAISESSEAEKLFF. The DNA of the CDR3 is TGTGCCATCAGTGAGTCCTCCGAGGCGGAAAAACTGTTTTTT.

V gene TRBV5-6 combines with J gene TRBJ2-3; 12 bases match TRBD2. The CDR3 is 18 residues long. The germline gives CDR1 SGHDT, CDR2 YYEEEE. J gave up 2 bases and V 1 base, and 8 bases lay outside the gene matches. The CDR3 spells CASSLMETSGGATDTQYF. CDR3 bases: TGTGCCAGCAGCTTGATGGAGACTAGCGGGGGTGCCACAGATACGCAGTATTTT.

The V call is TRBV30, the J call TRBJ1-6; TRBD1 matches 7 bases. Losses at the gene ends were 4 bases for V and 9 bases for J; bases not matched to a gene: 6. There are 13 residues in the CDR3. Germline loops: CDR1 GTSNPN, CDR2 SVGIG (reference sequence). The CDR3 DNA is TGTGCCTGGAATTACAGGGGAAGTTCACCCCTCCACTTT. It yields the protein CAWNYRGSSPLHF.

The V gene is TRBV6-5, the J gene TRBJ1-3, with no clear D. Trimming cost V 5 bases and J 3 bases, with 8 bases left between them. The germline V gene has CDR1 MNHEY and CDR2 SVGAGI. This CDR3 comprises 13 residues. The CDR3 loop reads CASSPGNGNTIYF. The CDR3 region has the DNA TGTGCCAGCAGTCCGGGGAATGGAAACACCATATATTTT.

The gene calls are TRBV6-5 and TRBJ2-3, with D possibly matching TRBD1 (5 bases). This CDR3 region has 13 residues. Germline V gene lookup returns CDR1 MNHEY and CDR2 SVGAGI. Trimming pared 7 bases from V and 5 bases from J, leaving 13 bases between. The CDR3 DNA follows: TGTGCCAGCACTACAGGAATAAAAGATACGCAGTATTTT. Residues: CASTTGIKDTQYF.

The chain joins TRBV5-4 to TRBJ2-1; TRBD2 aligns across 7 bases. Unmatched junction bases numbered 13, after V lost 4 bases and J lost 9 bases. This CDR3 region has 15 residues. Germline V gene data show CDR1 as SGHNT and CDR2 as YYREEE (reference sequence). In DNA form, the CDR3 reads TGTGCCAGCAGCGAAGGAAGTAGCGGGCACATTGAGCAGTTCTTC. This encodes CASSEGSSGHIEQFF.

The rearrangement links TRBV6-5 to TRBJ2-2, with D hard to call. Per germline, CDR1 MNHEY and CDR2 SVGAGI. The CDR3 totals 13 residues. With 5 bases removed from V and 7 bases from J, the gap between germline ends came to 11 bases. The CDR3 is CASSTPRNGELFF. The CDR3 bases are TGTGCCAGCAGTACCCCGAGAAACGGGGAGCTGTTTTTT.

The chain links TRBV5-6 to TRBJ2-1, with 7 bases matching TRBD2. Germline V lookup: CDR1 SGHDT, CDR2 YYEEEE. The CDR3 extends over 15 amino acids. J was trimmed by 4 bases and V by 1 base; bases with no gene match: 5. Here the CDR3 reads CASSLRRERYNEQFF. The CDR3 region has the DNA TGTGCCAGCAGCTTGAGGCGGGAGCGGTACAATGAGCAGTTCTTC.

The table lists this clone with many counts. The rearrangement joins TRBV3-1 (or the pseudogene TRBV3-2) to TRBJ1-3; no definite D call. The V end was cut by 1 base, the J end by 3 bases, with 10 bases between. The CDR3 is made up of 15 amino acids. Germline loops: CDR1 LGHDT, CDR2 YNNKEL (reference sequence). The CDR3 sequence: CASSQGAGVGNTIYF. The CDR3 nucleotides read TGTGCCAGCAGCCAAGGGGCCGGCGTTGGAAACACCATATATTTT.

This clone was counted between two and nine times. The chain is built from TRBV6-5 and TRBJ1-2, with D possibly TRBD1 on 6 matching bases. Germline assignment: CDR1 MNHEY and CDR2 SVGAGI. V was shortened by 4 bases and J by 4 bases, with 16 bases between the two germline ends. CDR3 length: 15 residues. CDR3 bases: TGTGCCAGCAGTTCACTTGGGGGCTTCGGCTATGGCTACACCTTC. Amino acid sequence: CASSSLGGFGYGYTF.

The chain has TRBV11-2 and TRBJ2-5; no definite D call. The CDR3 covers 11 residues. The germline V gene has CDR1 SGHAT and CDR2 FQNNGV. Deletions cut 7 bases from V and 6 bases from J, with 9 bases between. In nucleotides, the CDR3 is TGTGCCAGCACGCGACAAAAGACCCAGTACTTC. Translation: CASTRQKTQYF.

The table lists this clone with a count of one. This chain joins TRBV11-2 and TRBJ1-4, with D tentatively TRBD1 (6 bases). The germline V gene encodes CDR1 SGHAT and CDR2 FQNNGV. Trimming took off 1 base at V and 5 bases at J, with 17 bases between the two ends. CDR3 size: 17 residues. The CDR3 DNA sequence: TGTGCCAGCAGCTTAGGCGGGGGCGGATGGAGGAATGAAAAACTGTTTTTT. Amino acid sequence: CASSLGGGGWRNEKLFF.

For the CDR3, the DNA is TGTGCCAGCAGCTTAGCGGGGACAGGGGGCTATAATTCACCCCTCCACTTT. Its protein product is CASSLAGTGGYNSPLHF. The V call is TRBV7-9, the J call TRBJ1-6; 11 bases agree with TRBD1. Germline-derived CDR1 and CDR2 are SEHNR and FQNEAQ (reference sequence). This CDR3 is built from 17 residues. J gave up 3 bases and V 0 bases, and 1 base lay outside the gene matches.